Included here is one T cell receptor (beta chain) sequence, with context. No antigen is known for it. The sample originates from a study of vaccination and CD4 T cells after COVID-19. On the study more broadly: The convalescents comprised six males and four females, two of them Hispanic. For post-vaccine samples, collection took place a median approximately 72 days after dose two, ranging from 14 to 241. Study-level points and caveats: The median SARS-CoV-2-reactive clonotype number increased from about 20 to 38, without statistical significance. A comparatively limited set of convalescent patients was examined, with no early post-infection timepoints.

MiXCR, applied by TCRdb to the PCR reads, yields one record per CDR3 protein. Of around 31,000 distinct CDR3 sequences detected, approximately 49% appear once; the ten largest clones hold about 5.8%. The time point was: late sampling 161 to 241 days after vaccination in a few convalescent patients. CDR1 MNHNS and CDR2 SASEGT come from the germline V gene. The CDR3 totals 16 residues. Trimming at V came to 6 bases and at J to 6 bases, leaving 14 bases not matched to a gene. This receptor was taken from a human donor who had recovered from COVID-19. The sample was CD4+ T cells from blood, taken about 7 months after SARS-CoV-2 vaccination. The chain combines TRBV6-1 with TRBJ2-1, with TRBD1 identical over 7 bases. This CDR3 reads CASSITLGGKGNEQFF. CDR3 nucleotides: TGTGCCAGCAGCATTACACTAGGGGGCAAGGGCAATGAGCAGTTCTTC.